This T cell receptor (beta chain) emerged from a study of OX40 agonist ivuxolimab in advanced cancers. The V and J ends lost 11 bases and 5 bases, in that order; junction bases with no gene match: 15. Germline V gives CDR1 ENHRY, CDR2 SYGVKD. The CDR3 length is 16 residues. Assay used: immunoSEQ multiplex PCR; TCRdb lists only in-frame clones, some missing. Of around 110,000 clones listed, about 94% are singletons. In the case of this clone: Antigen unknown.

Study-level findings and limits: Dosing at 0.1 to 3.0 mg/kg was accompanied by clonal expansion of CD4+ and CD8+ blood T cells by week 6.

Source: CD4+ or CD8+ T cells sorted from blood, taken in a trial of the OX40 agonist ivuxolimab. This chain connects TRBV10-3 to TRBJ2-2; 9 bases match TRBD2. The source is an adult with an advanced solid tumor such as melanoma, head and neck, liver or kidney cancer. CDR3 in DNA: TGTGCCGCTGAGGGTGGTAGCGGGAGAGGGACCGGGGAGCTGTTTTTT. Its translation is CAAEGGSGRGTGELFF.